These 14 T cell receptor beta chains originate from one sample sequenced in a study of graft-versus-host responses after intestinal transplantation. The table came from immunoSEQ multiplex PCR; TCRdb's copy has only in-frame clones and leaves some out. The sample yields approximately 63,000 clones, 94% seen once. Their specific antigens are unknown. Sequences were derived from unstimulated CD4+ T cells sorted from spleen or lymph node cells, sampled before transplant. The receptors stem from a human donor who was the organ donor for an intestinal transplant.

Only one count was recorded for this clone. The gene calls are TRBV11-2 and TRBJ1-1, with D possibly being TRBD1 (6 bases). The CDR3 consists of 16 residues. V lost 5 bases and J lost 1, with 17 bases in between. The germline V gene has CDR1 SGHAT and CDR2 FQNNGV. The CDR3 nucleotides are TGTGCCAGCAGCCCTGCTCCGGGGGCGCGGAACACTGAAGCTTTCTTT. Translated, it gives CASSPAPGARNTEAFF.

The chain uses TRBV19 and TRBJ1-2, with no clear D. The CDR3 is 15 residues long. Germline V gene data show CDR1 as LNHDA and CDR2 as SQIVND (reference sequence). With 3 bases removed from V and 0 bases from J, the gap between germline ends came to 11 bases. Here the CDR3 DNA reads TGTGCCAGTAGTATTCTGGTATACTCTAACTATGGCTACACCTTC. This codes for CASSILVYSNYGYTF.

The chain couples TRBV6-5 to TRBJ2-1; D unresolved. The CDR3 covers 11 residues. Germline CDR1 reads MNHEY; CDR2 reads SVGAGI. Trimming took 5 bases from V and 8 from J, leaving 7 bases between them. The CDR3 sequence: CASSLNHEQFF. CDR3 DNA: TGTGCCAGCAGTCTTAACCATGAGCAGTTCTTC.

The J gene is TRBJ1-1, the V gene TRBV7-9; 9 positions match TRBD1. With 2 bases clipped from V and 8 bases from J, the junction kept 12 bases outside the gene matches. The germline V gene has CDR1 SEHNR and CDR2 FQNEAQ (reference sequence). This CDR3 region has 16 residues. The CDR3 spells CASSLTTGGATREAFF. For the CDR3, the DNA is TGTGCCAGCAGCTTAACCACAGGGGGCGCGACCCGAGAAGCTTTCTTT. Filled out from reference TRBV7-9 and TRBJ1-1, the complete variable domain reads DTGVSQNPRHKITKRGQNVTFRCDPISEHNRLYWYRQTLGQGPEFLTYFQNEAQLEKSRLLSDRFSAERPKGSFSTLEIQRTEQGDSAMYLCASSLTTGGATREAFFGQGTRLTVV.

This chain links TRBV27 with TRBJ2-2; D gene unclear. Germline CDR1 is MNHEY and CDR2 is SMNVEV (reference sequence). The ends were cut back, 2 bases at V and 1 base at J, with 5 bases in the middle. CDR3 length: 14 residues. As DNA, the CDR3 is TGTGCCAGCAGTTTACGGTTGAACACCGGGGAGCTGTTTTTT. Translating it yields CASSLRLNTGELFF.

V gene TRBV21-1 combines with J gene TRBJ1-1; the table names TRBD1, a call not compared with the DNA. TRBV21-1 is assigned pseudogene status. The CDR3 has 16 residues. As DNA, the CDR3 is TGTGCCAGCAGCAAAGAAGGCAGGGGGGAAGTCACTGAAGCTTTCTTT. Translating gives CASSKEGRGEVTEAFF.

A few counts support this clone. CDR3: CASRGVGTGVTDTQYF. As DNA, the CDR3 is TGTGCCAGCAGAGGAGTCGGGACAGGAGTCACAGATACGCAGTATTTT. The chain employs TRBV5-6 and TRBJ2-3; TRBD1 aligns across 8 bases. This CDR3 has 16 residues. V was pared by 5 bases and J by 2 bases, with 10 bases of the junction left unmatched. Germline CDR1 reads SGHDT; CDR2 reads YYEEEE.

J is TRBJ1-3 and V is TRBV11-2; D uncertain. The ends were cut back, 2 bases at V and 3 bases at J, with 8 bases in the middle. The CDR3 is made up of 14 amino acids. Germline V CDR1 and CDR2: SGHAT, FQNNGV. The CDR3 DNA is TGTGCCAGCAGCTTAAGGGCGTATGGAAACACCATATATTTT. Residues: CASSLRAYGNTIYF.

The V and J genes are TRBV5-4 and TRBJ2-1, with D possibly matching TRBD2 (6 bases). Germline-derived CDR1 and CDR2 are SGHNT and YYREEE (reference sequence). This CDR3 is built from 16 residues. The V and J ends lost 1 base and 2 bases respectively, with 13 bases between them. CDR3 amino acids: CASSLRRDSAYNEQFF. The CDR3 DNA sequence: TGTGCCAGCAGCTTGCGCCGGGACTCCGCCTACAATGAGCAGTTCTTC. Full variable domain (missing parts from reference TRBV5-4 and TRBJ2-1): ETGVTQSPTHLIKTRGQQVTLRCSSQSGHNTVSWYQQALGQGPQFIFQYYREEENGRGNFPPRFSGLQFPNYSSELNVNALELDDSALYLCASSLRRDSAYNEQFFGPGTRLTVL.

V gene TRBV4-3 combines with J gene TRBJ1-5; 10 positions match TRBD1. The CDR3 has 15 amino acids. Looked up from germline, CDR1 is LGHNA and CDR2 is YSLEER. The trim removed 0 bases at V and 5 bases at J, leaving 1 base unmatched. CDR3 amino acids: CASSQDGQGDQPQHF. Written as DNA, the CDR3 is TGCGCCAGCAGCCAAGACGGACAGGGGGATCAGCCCCAGCATTTT.

This chain links TRBV18 with TRBJ2-3; D remains unclear. The CDR3 extends over 16 amino acids. CDR1 is KGHSH and CDR2 is LQKENI in the germline V gene. Trimming removed 3 bases at V and 0 bases at J, with 13 bases between. The CDR3 region is CASSPITTPSTDTQYF. CDR3 nucleotide sequence: TGTGCCAGCTCACCGATAACGACACCCAGCACAGATACGCAGTATTTT. The whole variable domain, filled in from reference TRBV18 and TRBJ2-3, reads NAGVMQNPRHLVRRRGQEARLRCSPMKGHSHVYWYRQLPEEGLKFMVYLQKENIIDESGMPKERFSAEFPKEGPSILRIQQVVRGDSAAYFCASSPITTPSTDTQYFGPGTRLTVL.

J is TRBJ2-3 and V is TRBV15; D gene uncertain. Germline V gene sequence: CDR1 LNHNV, CDR2 YYDKDF (reference sequence). This CDR3 comprises 17 residues. V lost 3 bases, J lost 0 bases, and 16 bases lay in between. The CDR3 DNA reads TGTGCCACCAGCAGGCAGGCATCTCCTACTAGCACAGATACGCAGTATTTT. This sequence encodes CATSRQASPTSTDTQYF.

This chain joins TRBV5-1 and TRBJ1-4, with 8 bases that match TRBD1. There are 14 residues in the CDR3. Trimming took 2 bases from V and 8 from J; bases not matched to a gene: 5. Germline CDR1 SGHRS, CDR2 YFSETQ. The CDR3 loop is CASSFQGAGEKLFF. In nucleotides, the CDR3 is TGCGCCAGCAGCTTCCAGGGGGCCGGGGAAAAACTGTTTTTT.

The chain combines TRBV4-2 with TRBJ1-6; D uncertain. The CDR3 covers 16 residues. Looked up from germline, CDR1 is LGHNA and CDR2 is YNFKEQ. Deletions cut 0 bases from V and 14 bases from J, with 20 bases between. CDR3: CASSQDPGAGVRSLHF. In DNA, the CDR3 is TGTGCCAGCAGCCAAGACCCGGGAGCCGGGGTAAGGTCCCTCCACTTT.